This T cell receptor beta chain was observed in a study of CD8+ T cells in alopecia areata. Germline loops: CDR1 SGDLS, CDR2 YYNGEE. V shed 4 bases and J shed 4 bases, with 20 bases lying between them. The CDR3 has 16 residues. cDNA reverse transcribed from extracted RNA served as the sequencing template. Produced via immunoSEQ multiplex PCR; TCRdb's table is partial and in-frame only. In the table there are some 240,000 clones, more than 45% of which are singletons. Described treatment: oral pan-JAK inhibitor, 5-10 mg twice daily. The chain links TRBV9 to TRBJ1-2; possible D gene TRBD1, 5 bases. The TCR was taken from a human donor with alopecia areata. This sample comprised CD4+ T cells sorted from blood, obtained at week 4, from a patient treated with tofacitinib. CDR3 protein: CASSPPVGGRSYGYTF. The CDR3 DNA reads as TGTGCCAGCAGCCCACCTGTCGGGGGACGCAGCTATGGCTACACCTTC.